The following is a TCR beta chain sequence with its context. Sequenced by immunoSEQ multiplex PCR; TCRdb stores in-frame clones only, minus some. Of roughly 150,000 clones listed, around 87% are singletons. This specimen comes from a study of blood T cell repertoires in COVID-19. As for the study in general: Italy, Spain and the United States were the sources of the convalescent and acute COVID-19 samples.

Germline V CDR1 and CDR2: MNHEY, SVGAGI. Trimming removed 4 bases at V and 0 bases at J, with 12 bases between. This CDR3 has 15 amino acids. The rearrangement uses TRBV6-5 and TRBJ1-2; maybe TRBD1 (5 bases). The TCR originated in a man of 80 years or more with acute or convalescent COVID-19. Sequences were obtained from peripheral blood. This chain's CDR3 is CASSWSRATNYGYTF. Written as DNA, the CDR3 is TGTGCCAGCAGTTGGTCCAGGGCAACTAACTATGGCTACACCTTC.